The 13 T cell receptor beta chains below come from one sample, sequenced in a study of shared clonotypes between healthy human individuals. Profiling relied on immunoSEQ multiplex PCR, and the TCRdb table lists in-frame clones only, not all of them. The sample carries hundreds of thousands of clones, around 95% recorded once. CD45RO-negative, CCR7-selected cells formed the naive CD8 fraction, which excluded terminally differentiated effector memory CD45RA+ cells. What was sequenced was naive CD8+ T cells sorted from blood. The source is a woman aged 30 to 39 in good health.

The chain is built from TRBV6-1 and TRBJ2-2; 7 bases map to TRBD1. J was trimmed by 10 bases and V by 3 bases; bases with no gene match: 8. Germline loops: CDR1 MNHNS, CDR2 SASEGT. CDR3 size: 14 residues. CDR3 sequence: CASSDGTAYVELFF. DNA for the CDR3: TGTGCCAGCAGTGACGGGACAGCTTACGTGGAGCTGTTTTTT.

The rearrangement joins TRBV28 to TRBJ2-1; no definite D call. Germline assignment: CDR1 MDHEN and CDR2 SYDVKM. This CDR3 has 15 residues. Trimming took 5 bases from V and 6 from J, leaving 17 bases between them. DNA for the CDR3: TGTGCCAGCAGTCCAAGGGCTACCCTTTTCAATGAGCAGTTCTTC. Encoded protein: CASSPRATLFNEQFF.

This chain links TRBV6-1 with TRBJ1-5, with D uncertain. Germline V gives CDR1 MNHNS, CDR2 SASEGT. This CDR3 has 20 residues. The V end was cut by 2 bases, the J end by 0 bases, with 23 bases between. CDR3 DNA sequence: TGTGCCAGCAGTGAATTGCCGACTACGCGGGGTTTGGTTAGCAATCAGCCCCAGCATTTT. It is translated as CASSELPTTRGLVSNQPQHF.

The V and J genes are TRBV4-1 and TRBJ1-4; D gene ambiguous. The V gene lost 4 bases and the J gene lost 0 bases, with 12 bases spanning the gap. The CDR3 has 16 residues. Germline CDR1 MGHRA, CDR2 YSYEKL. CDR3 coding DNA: TGCGCCAGCAGCCTCATGGAGGGAGCAACTAATGAAAAACTGTTTTTT. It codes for CASSLMEGATNEKLFF.

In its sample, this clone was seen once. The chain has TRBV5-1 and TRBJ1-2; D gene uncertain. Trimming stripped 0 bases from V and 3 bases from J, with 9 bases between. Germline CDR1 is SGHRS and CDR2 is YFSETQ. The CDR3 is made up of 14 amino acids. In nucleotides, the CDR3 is TGCGCCAGCAGCTTGGAAGGAGGCTACTATGGCTACACCTTC. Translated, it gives CASSLEGGYYGYTF.

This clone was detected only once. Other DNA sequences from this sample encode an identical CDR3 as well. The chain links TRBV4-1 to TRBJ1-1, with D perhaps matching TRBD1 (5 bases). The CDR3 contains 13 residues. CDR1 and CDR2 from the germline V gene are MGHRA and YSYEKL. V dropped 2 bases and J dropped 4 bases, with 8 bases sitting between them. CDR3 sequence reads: CASSQQGPTEAFF. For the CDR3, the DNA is TGCGCCAGCAGCCAACAGGGTCCCACTGAAGCTTTCTTT.

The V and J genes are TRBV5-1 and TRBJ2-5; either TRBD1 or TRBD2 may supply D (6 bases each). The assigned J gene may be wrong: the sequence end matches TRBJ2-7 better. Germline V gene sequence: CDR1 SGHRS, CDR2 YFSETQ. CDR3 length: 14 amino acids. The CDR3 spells CASSFYGGLYEQYF. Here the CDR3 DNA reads TGCGCCAGCAGCTTTTATGGGGGGCTCTACGAGCAGTACTTC.

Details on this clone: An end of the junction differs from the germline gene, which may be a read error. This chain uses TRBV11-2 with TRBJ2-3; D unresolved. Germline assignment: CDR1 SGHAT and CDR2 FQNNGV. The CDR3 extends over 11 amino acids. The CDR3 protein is CASSLGVTSSF. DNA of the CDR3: TGTGCCAGCAGCTTAGGTGTGACAAGTTCTTTT.

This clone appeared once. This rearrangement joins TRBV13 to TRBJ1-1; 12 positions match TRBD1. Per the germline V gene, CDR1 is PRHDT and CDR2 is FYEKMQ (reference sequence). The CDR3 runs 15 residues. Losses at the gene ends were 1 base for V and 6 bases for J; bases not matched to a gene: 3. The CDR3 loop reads CASSLAGQGASEAFF. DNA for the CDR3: TGTGCCAGCAGCTTAGCGGGACAGGGGGCGTCTGAAGCTTTCTTT.

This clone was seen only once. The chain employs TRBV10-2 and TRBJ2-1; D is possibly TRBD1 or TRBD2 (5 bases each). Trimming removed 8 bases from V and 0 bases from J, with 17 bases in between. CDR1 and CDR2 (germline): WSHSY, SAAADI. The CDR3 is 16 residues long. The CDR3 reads CASFRELGSSYNEQFF. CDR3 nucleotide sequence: TGCGCCAGCTTCAGGGAGTTGGGCAGCTCCTACAATGAGCAGTTCTTC.

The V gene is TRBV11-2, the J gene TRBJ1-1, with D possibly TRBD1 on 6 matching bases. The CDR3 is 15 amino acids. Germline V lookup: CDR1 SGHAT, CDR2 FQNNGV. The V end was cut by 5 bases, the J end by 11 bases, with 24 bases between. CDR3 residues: CASSEGGDPINGAFF. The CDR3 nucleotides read TGTGCCAGCAGCGAAGGGGGGGACCCGATTAACGGGGCTTTCTTT.

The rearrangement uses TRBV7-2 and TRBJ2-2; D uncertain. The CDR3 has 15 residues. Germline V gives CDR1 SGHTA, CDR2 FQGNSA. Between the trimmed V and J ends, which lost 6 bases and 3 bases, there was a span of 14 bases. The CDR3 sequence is CASSMGWVHTGELFF. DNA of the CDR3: TGTGCCAGCAGTATGGGGTGGGTGCACACCGGGGAGCTGTTTTTT.

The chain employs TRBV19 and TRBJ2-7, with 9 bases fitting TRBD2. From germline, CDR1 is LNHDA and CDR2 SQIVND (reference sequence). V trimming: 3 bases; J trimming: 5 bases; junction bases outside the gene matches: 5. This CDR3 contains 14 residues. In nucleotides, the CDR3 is TGTGCCAGTAGTATTAGCGGGAGAATCCACGAGCAGTACTTC. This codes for CASSISGRIHEQYF.